This T cell receptor beta chain was profiled in a study of T cells in tuberculosis. The time point was: new active TB diagnosis, blood taken before or within 7 days of starting treatment. Germline values: CDR1 MNHNS, CDR2 SASEGT. Trimming at V came to 4 bases and at J to 1 base, leaving 4 bases not matched to a gene. The CDR3 loop spans 15 amino acids. Repertoires were generated with immunoSEQ multiplex PCR, while TCRdb's copy carries only in-frame clones and drops some. The sample carries about 49,000 clones, about 95% recorded once. The source is an adult with tuberculosis. The chain links TRBV6-1 to TRBJ1-1, with 9 positions matching TRBD1. Sequenced material: PBMCs, taken at tuberculosis diagnosis. The CDR3 reads CASSVVTGGNTEAFF. The CDR3 DNA reads TGTGCCAGCAGTGTAGTGACAGGGGGGAACACTGAAGCTTTCTTT.